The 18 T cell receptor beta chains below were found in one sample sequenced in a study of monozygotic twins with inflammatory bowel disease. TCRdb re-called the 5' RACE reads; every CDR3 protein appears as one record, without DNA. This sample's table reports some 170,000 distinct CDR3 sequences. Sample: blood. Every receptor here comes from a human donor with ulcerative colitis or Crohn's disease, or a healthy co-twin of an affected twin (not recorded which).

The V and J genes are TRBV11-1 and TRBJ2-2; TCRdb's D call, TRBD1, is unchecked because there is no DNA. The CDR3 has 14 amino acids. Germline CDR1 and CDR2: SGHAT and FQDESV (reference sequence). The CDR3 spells CASSNSRGTGELFF. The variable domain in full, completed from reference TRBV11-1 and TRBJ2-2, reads EAEVAQSPRYKITEKSQAVAFWCDPISGHATLYWYRQILGQGPELLVQFQDESVVDDSQLPKDRFSAERLKGVDSTLKIQPAELGDSAMYLCASSNSRGTGELFFGEGSRLTVL.

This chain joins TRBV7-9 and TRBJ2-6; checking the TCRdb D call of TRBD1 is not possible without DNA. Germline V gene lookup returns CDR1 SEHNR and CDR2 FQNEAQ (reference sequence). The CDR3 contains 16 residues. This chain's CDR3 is CASSRTGLSGANVLTF.

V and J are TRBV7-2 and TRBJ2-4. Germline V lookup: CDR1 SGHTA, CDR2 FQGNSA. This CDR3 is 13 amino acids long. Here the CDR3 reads CASSLFQVDIQYF.

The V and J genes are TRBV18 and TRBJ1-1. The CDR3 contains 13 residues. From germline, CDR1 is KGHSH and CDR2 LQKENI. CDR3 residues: CASSPEVRTEAFF.

The CDR3 region is CATSDLGETQYF. This chain joins TRBV24-1 and TRBJ2-5. The germline gives CDR1 KGHDR, CDR2 SFDVKD. This CDR3 has 12 residues.

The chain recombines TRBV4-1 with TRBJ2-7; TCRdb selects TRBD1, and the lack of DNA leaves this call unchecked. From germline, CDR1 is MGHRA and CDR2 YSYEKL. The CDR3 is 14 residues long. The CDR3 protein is CASSPGTGRYEQYF.

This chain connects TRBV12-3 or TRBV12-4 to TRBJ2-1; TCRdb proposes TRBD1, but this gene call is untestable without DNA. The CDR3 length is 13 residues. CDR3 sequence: CASSFVGDNEQFF.

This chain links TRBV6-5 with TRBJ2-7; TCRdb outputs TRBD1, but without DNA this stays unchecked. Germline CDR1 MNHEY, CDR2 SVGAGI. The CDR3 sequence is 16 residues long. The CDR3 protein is CASSYSSVGPTYEQYF.

CDR3 sequence: CSVETGGSYNEQFF. V gene TRBV29-1 combines with J gene TRBJ2-1; TCRdb designates TRBD2, a call that cannot be tested without DNA. Germline loops: CDR1 SQVTM, CDR2 ANQGSEA. The CDR3 consists of 14 residues.

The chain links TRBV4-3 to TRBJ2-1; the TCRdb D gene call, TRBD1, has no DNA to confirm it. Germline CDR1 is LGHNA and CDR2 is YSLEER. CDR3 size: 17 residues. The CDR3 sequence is CASSPQGARGRINEQFF.

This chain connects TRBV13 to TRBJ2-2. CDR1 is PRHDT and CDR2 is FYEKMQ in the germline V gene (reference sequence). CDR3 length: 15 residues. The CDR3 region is CASSLQWFYTGELFF.

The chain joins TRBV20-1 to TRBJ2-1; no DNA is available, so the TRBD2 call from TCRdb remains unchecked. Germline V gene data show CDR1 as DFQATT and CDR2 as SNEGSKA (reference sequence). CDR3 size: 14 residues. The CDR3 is CSARGLAVGNEQFF.

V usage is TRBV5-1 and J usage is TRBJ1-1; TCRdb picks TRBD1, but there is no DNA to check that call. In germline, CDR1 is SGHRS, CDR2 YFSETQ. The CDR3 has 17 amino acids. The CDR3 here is CASSFGPGGRGNTEAFF.

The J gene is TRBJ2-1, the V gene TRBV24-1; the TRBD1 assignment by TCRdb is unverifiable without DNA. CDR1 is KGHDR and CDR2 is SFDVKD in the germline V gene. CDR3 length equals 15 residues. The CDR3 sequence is CATSTGRYSYNEQFF.

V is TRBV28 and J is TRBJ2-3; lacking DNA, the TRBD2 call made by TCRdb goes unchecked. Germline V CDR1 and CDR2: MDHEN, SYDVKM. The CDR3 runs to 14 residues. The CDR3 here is CASSPSGREATQYF.

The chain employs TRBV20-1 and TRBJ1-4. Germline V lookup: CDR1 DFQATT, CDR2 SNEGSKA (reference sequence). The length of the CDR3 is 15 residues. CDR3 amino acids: CSAGELGQPNEKLFF.

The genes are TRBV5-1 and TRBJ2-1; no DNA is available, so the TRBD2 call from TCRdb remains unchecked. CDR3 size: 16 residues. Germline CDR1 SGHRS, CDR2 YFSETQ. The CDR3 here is CASSPGNAASWDEQFF.

The CDR3 spells CASSLALRGDQPQHF. The chain has TRBV7-2 and TRBJ1-5. The germline V gene has CDR1 SGHTA and CDR2 FQGNSA. CDR3 size: 15 residues.